These T cell receptor beta chains were read from a single sample in a study of T cell responses to AZD1222 COVID-19 vaccine. Sequencing was performed with immunoSEQ multiplex PCR; in TCRdb, only in-frame clones are kept and a portion is missing. The data contain approximately 100,000 clones, about nine tenths of them singletons. The specimen was peripheral blood, collected on day 0 of AZD1222 vaccination. All receptors come from an adult in good health. The CDR3 runs from the conserved cysteine through the conserved F or W. The D gene is left open where the match is weak. Clone size is not always given. Where it is, it says once, few, many or a class for expanded clones.

V gene	D gene	clone size	J gene	CDR3 protein	CDR3 DNA
TRBV18	.	.	TRBJ2-3	CASSATVDTQYF	TGTGCCAGCTCAGCTACTGTAGATACGCAGTATTTT
TRBV6-6	.	.	TRBJ1-2	CASSHQGGYGYTF	TGTGCCAGCTCCCATCAGGGCGGCTATGGCTACACCTTC
TRBV21-1	.	.	TRBJ2-7	CASSKQYEQYF	TGTGCCAGCAGCAAACAATACGAGCAGTACTTC
TRBV6-1	.	.	TRBJ1-5	CASSEFQGLQPQHF	TGTGCCAGCAGTGAGTTTCAGGGTCTCCAGCCCCAGCATTTT
TRBV3-1/TRBV3-2	TRBD2	.	TRBJ2-7	CASSQGTSGARGEQYF	TGTGCCAGCAGCCAAGGGACTAGCGGGGCTCGGGGAGAGCAGTACTTC
TRBV5-8	.	.	TRBJ2-4	CASSPLGAAKNIQYF	TGTGCCAGCAGCCCGTTGGGGGCTGCCAAAAACATTCAGTACTTC
TRBV7-9	.	.	TRBJ1-2	CASSSRQAQLANYGYTF	TGTGCCAGCAGCTCTCGACAGGCCCAGTTAGCTAACTATGGCTACACCTTC
TRBV10-3	.	.	TRBJ2-7	CAISSGGASEQYF	TGTGCCATCTCAAGTGGGGGGGCTTCCGAGCAGTACTTC
TRBV27	.	.	TRBJ1-2	CASSLGVGSLIPYGYTF	TGTGCCAGCAGTTTAGGGGTTGGCAGTCTCATTCCTTATGGCTACACCTTC
TRBV3-1/TRBV3-2	.	.	TRBJ1-4	CASSRTVGKLFF	TGTGCCAGCAGCCGGACGGTTGGGAAACTGTTTTTT
TRBV9	.	once	TRBJ2-7	CASSPEVAYEQYF	TGTGCCAGCAGCCCAGAGGTAGCCTACGAGCAGTACTTC
TRBV24-1	TRBD1	.	TRBJ2-5	CATSDGQVGETQYF	TGTGCCACCAGTGACGGACAGGTGGGGGAGACCCAGTACTTC
TRBV12-3/TRBV12-4	.	.	TRBJ1-2	CASSFRLYGYTF	TGTGCCAGCAGTTTCAGGCTCTATGGCTACACCTTC
TRBV27	TRBD2	.	TRBJ2-2	CASSLGLAGGPNTGELFF	TGTGCCAGCAGTCTGGGACTAGCGGGGGGGCCGAACACCGGGGAGCTGTTTTTT
TRBV5-1	.	.	TRBJ2-5	CASSLAGDRSSETQYF	TGCGCCAGCAGCTTGGCCGGAGACCGCAGCTCCGAGACCCAGTACTTC
TRBV7-9	TRBD2	.	TRBJ2-3	CASSHGTSGGGTDTQYF	TGTGCCAGCAGTCACGGGACTAGTGGGGGGGGCACAGATACGCAGTATTTT
TRBV11-3	TRBD1	.	TRBJ1-1	CASSPRTGLENTEAFF	TGTGCCAGCAGCCCTCGGACAGGACTAGAGAACACTGAAGCTTTCTTT
TRBV5-6	TRBD1	once	TRBJ1-5	CASSFGTGGNQPQHF	TGTGCCAGCAGCTTTGGGACAGGGGGAAATCAGCCCCAGCATTTT
TRBV5-1	.	.	TRBJ1-2	CASSTRDGSGYTF	TGCGCCAGCAGCACCCGGGACGGCAGTGGCTACACCTTC
TRBV14	.	.	TRBJ1-2	CASSQLPGGGYTF	TGTGCCAGCAGCCAGCTGCCCGGCGGAGGCTACACCTTC
TRBV7-9	.	.	TRBJ2-5	CASSLGPPSQETQYF	TGTGCCAGCAGCTTAGGGCCGCCTAGCCAAGAGACCCAGTACTTC
TRBV3-1/TRBV3-2	.	.	TRBJ1-2	CASSQWLGGYTF	TGTGCCAGCAGCCAATGGCTGGGAGGCTACACCTTC
TRBV5-1	TRBD1	.	TRBJ2-3	CASSSRPLGQGSTDTQYF	TGCGCCAGCAGCTCCAGACCCCTCGGACAGGGGAGCACAGATACGCAGTATTTT
TRBV7-9	.	once	TRBJ2-2	CASSLNTGELFF	TGTGCCAGCAGCTTAAACACCGGGGAGCTGTTTTTT
TRBV6-5	TRBD1	few	TRBJ1-1	CASSFQGEGRAFF	TGTGCCAGCAGCTTTCAGGGGGAAGGTCGGGCTTTCTTT
TRBV6-1	TRBD2	.	TRBJ2-7	CASSERHLGGASYEQYF	TGTGCCAGCAGTGAAAGGCACCTCGGGGGGGCCTCCTACGAGCAGTACTTC
TRBV10-3	TRBD1	.	TRBJ1-1	CAISADTGGPNTEAFF	TGTGCCATCAGTGCGGACACAGGGGGACCAAACACTGAAGCTTTCTTT
TRBV4-1	TRBD1	.	TRBJ1-1	CASSQGQGRTEAFF	TGCGCCAGCAGCCAAGGACAGGGTCGCACTGAAGCTTTCTTT
TRBV5-1	TRBD1	.	TRBJ1-4	CASKGGEGYRDRGNEKLFF	TGCGCCAGCAAGGGAGGGGAGGGATACCGAGACAGGGGAAATGAAAAACTGTTTTTT
TRBV5-6	TRBD1	.	TRBJ2-5	CASSLGRGYGETQYF	TGTGCCAGCAGCTTAGGCAGGGGGTACGGAGAGACCCAGTACTTC
TRBV4-1	.	few	TRBJ2-1	CASSQDQRGDNEQFF	TGCGCCAGCAGCCAAGATCAAAGAGGCGACAATGAGCAGTTCTTC
TRBV19	.	.	TRBJ1-2	CATGNGYTF	TGTGCCACCGGAAATGGCTACACCTTC
TRBV27	TRBD2	.	TRBJ2-3	CASSPLAGRDTQYF	TGTGCCAGCAGTCCTCTAGCGGGACGAGATACGCAGTATTTT
TRBV4-1	.	.	TRBJ1-1	CASSHPTRGVTEAFF	TGCGCCAGCAGCCACCCCACAAGGGGGGTTACTGAAGCTTTCTTT
TRBV2	.	.	TRBJ1-5	CASSSGVSNQPQHF	TGTGCCAGCAGTTCAGGGGTTAGCAATCAGCCCCAGCATTTT
TRBV6-4	TRBD2	.	TRBJ2-3	CASSSAGGTDTQYF	TGTGCCAGCAGTTCAGCGGGGGGGACAGATACGCAGTATTTT
TRBV2	TRBD1	.	TRBJ1-1	CASSTRGMNTEAFF	TGTGCCAGCAGTACCAGGGGGATGAACACTGAAGCTTTCTTT
TRBV6-5	.	.	TRBJ1-1	CASSSGPLGDTEAFF	TGTGCCAGCAGTTCAGGTCCGCTAGGGGACACTGAAGCTTTCTTT
TRBV2	TRBD1	few	TRBJ1-1	CASTGQGWTEAFF	TGTGCCAGCACGGGACAGGGGTGGACTGAAGCTTTCTTT
TRBV2	.	.	TRBJ1-3	CASSEAWGNTIYF	TGTGCCAGCAGTGAAGCGTGGGGAAACACCATATATTTT
TRBV18	.	once	TRBJ1-3	CASSPYDVSSGNTIYF	TGTGCCAGCTCACCTTATGATGTAAGCTCTGGAAACACCATATATTTT
TRBV3-1/TRBV3-2	.	.	TRBJ2-5	CASSPNAETQYF	TGTGCCAGCAGCCCAAACGCGGAGACCCAGTACTTC